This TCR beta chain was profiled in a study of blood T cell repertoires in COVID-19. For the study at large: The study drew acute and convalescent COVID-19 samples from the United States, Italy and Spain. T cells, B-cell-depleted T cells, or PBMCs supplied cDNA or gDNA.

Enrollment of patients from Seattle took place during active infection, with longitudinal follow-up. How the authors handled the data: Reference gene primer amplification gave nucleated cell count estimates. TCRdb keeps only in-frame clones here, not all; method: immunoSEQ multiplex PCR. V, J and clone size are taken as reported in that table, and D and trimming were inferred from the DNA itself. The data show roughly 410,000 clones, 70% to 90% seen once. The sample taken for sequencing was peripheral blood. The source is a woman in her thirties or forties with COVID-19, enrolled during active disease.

The CDR3 region is CASSLYTKKTGQIFWNTGNTIYF. The CDR3 DNA follows: TGTGCCAGCAGTTTATACACCAAGAAAACGGGACAGATTTTTTGGAATACTGGAAACACCATATATTTT. The genes are TRBV28 and TRBJ1-3; 7 bases map to TRBD1. This CDR3 contains 23 residues. V lost 1 base and J lost 2; bases outside the gene matches: 26. CDR1 and CDR2 (germline): MDHEN, SYDVKM.